This T cell receptor beta chain was found in a study of OX40 agonist ivuxolimab in advanced cancers. About the study: Age averaged 60 years (range roughly 23 to 90), and 82.7% were male.

As to this clone: No antigen is known for it.

The CDR3 length is 13 residues. The V gene lost 0 bases and the J gene lost 9 bases, with 6 bases spanning the gap. Germline CDR1 and CDR2: SGHVS and FNYEAQ. Profiled with immunoSEQ multiplex PCR; TCRdb holds only in-frame clones, not every one. The repertoire holds 20,000 to 30,000 clones, nearly 85% seen once, with about 8.9% in the top ten. Points from the study as a whole: Some nonresponders likewise displayed low normalized T-cell clonal expansion. The CD4+ and CD8+ T cells in the blood had expanded clonally by week 6 at 0.1 to 3.0 mg/kg.

Material: CD4+ or CD8+ T cells sorted from blood, obtained in a trial of the OX40 agonist ivuxolimab. V and J are TRBV7-6 and TRBJ1-6; no clear D gene. The TCR was taken from an adult with an advanced solid tumor such as melanoma, head and neck, liver or kidney cancer. The CDR3 loop is CASSLAPRSPLHF. In DNA form, the CDR3 reads TGTGCCAGCAGCTTAGCTCCTCGTTCACCCCTCCACTTT.